This T cell receptor (beta chain) was sequenced in a study of CD8+ T cells in alopecia areata. CDR3 length equals 11 residues. V was cut by 3 bases and J by 5 bases, with 4 bases left in between. The germline V gene encodes CDR1 SNHLY and CDR2 FYNNEI. Treatment indicated: oral pan-JAK inhibitor, 5-10 mg twice daily. Peripheral blood and lesional scalp punch biopsies were taken from alopecia areata patients. The sequencing template was cDNA reverse transcribed from extracted RNA. Profiling relied on immunoSEQ multiplex PCR, and the TCRdb table lists in-frame clones only, not all of them. In the table there are more than 200,000 clones, over 60% of which are singletons. In its sample, this clone was seen a few times. This specimen includes other DNA sequences encoding the same CDR3.

This TCR was recovered from a human donor with alopecia areata. The sequencing used CD4+ T cells sorted from blood, collected at week 4, from a patient treated with tofacitinib. The V call is TRBV2, the J call TRBJ2-5; D is ambiguous. CDR3 sequence reads: CASSEWETQYF. In DNA form, the CDR3 reads TGTGCCAGCAGTGAGTGGGAGACCCAGTACTTC.